The 14 T cell receptor beta chains in this list originate from one sample, sequenced in a study of blood T cell repertoires in COVID-19. Data came from immunoSEQ multiplex PCR; TCRdb stores just in-frame clones and leaves some out. The sample has some 150,000 clones; 70% to 90% are singletons. Sequencing used peripheral blood. Source of these receptors: a woman aged 55-70 years with COVID-19, enrolled during active disease.

The chain combines TRBV6-6 with TRBJ1-4; D call uncertain. Trimming took 6 bases from V and 7 from J, leaving 9 bases between them. Looked up from germline, CDR1 is MNHNY and CDR2 is SVGAGI (reference sequence). The CDR3 consists of 12 residues. The CDR3 nucleotides are TGTGCCAGCAGCCCAGGTTTTGAAAAACTGTTTTTT. Its translation: CASSPGFEKLFF.

The chain has TRBV28 and TRBJ1-2, with a tentative D call TRBD1 (5 bases). This CDR3 comprises 14 residues. Germline V gives CDR1 MDHEN, CDR2 SYDVKM. The ends were cut back, 5 bases at V and 2 bases at J, with 12 bases in the middle. Here the CDR3 DNA reads TGTGCCAGCAGTGGAGCCAGGGCAAACTATGGCTACACCTTC. This translates into CASSGARANYGYTF.

The J gene is TRBJ1-6, the V gene TRBV30; D possibly corresponds to TRBD1 (6 bases). This CDR3 has 15 amino acids. Germline CDR1 GTSNPN, CDR2 SVGIG (reference sequence). V shed 4 bases and J shed 3 bases, with 13 bases lying between them. CDR3 sequence: CAWTRGDFYNSPLHF. In nucleotides, the CDR3 is TGTGCCTGGACCAGGGGCGACTTCTATAATTCACCCCTCCACTTT.

This chain connects TRBV19 to TRBJ1-2, with 8 bases lining up with TRBD1. Per germline, CDR1 LNHDA and CDR2 SQIVND (reference sequence). The CDR3 is made up of 14 amino acids. With 5 bases clipped from V and 6 bases from J, the junction kept 8 bases outside the gene matches. In nucleotides, the CDR3 is TGTGCCAGTAGTCCGGGACAGGCCTCGGATGGCTACACCTTC. Translation gives CASSPGQASDGYTF. Supplemented by reference TRBV19 and TRBJ1-2, the full variable domain reads DGGITQSPKYLFRKEGQNVTLSCEQNLNHDAMYWYRQDPGQGLRLIYYSQIVNDFQKGDIAEGYSVSREKKESFPLTVTSAQKNPTAFYLCASSPGQASDGYTFGSGTRLTVV.

The chain joins TRBV19 to TRBJ1-5; perhaps TRBD1 as D (5 bases). This CDR3 region has 16 residues. Between the trimmed V and J ends, which lost 5 bases and 7 bases, there was a span of 21 bases. Per germline, CDR1 LNHDA and CDR2 SQIVND (reference sequence). CDR3 nucleotides: TGTGCCAGTAGTCACCAGATCGGGGGAGGGCAACAGCCCCAGCATTTT. It encodes CASSHQIGGGQQPQHF.

The rearrangement joins TRBV27 to TRBJ1-4; D is ambiguous. The CDR3 spans 13 residues. Trimming stripped 8 bases from V and 7 bases from J, with 14 bases between. CDR1 MNHEY and CDR2 SMNVEV come from the germline V gene (reference sequence). The CDR3 region is CASQGSVGEKLFF. In DNA form, the CDR3 reads TGTGCCAGCCAAGGGAGTGTGGGTGAAAAACTGTTTTTT.

This chain joins TRBV4-3 and TRBJ2-4; perhaps TRBD1 as D (6 bases). Germline V gives CDR1 LGHNA, CDR2 YSLEER. V lost 0 bases, J lost 0 bases, and 12 bases lay in between. CDR3 size: 17 residues. CDR3 residues: CASSQEAQGLAKNIQYF. The DNA of the CDR3 is TGCGCCAGCAGCCAAGAAGCGCAGGGGCTAGCCAAAAACATTCAGTACTTC.

The V gene is TRBV19, the J gene TRBJ1-5, with D perhaps matching TRBD1 (6 bases). Germline values: CDR1 LNHDA, CDR2 SQIVND (reference sequence). CDR3 length: 18 residues. The V end was cut by 3 bases, the J end by 6 bases, with 24 bases between. CDR3 sequence (DNA): TGTGCCAGTAGTATGGGGTCCTCCTCAGGGGAATTGTTTCAGCCCCAGCATTTT. It translates to CASSMGSSSGELFQPQHF.

The chain is built from TRBV6-5 and TRBJ1-4, with D perhaps TRBD1 (6 bases). Germline CDR1 and CDR2: MNHEY and SVGAGI. The CDR3 runs to 15 residues. The ends were cut back, 3 bases at V and 3 bases at J, with 11 bases in the middle. CDR3 sequence reads: CASSYQGTSNEKLFF. DNA for the CDR3: TGTGCCAGCAGTTATCAGGGGACCTCTAATGAAAAACTGTTTTTT.

This clone has more than one count but fewer than ten. This chain joins TRBV5-4 and TRBJ1-2; D not certain. CDR1 is SGHNT, CDR2 YYREEE, per germline (reference sequence). With 2 bases removed from V and 7 bases from J, the gap between germline ends came to 12 bases. The CDR3 is 13 amino acids. For the CDR3, the DNA is TGTGCCAGCAGCTTATACGGAGAGGGTGGCTACACCTTC. As protein: CASSLYGEGGYTF.

J is TRBJ2-3 and V is TRBV7-9; no clear D gene. V lost 3 bases, J lost 0 bases, and 7 bases lay in between. This CDR3 has 14 amino acids. CDR1 and CDR2 from the germline V gene are SEHNR and FQNEAQ (reference sequence). CDR3 in DNA: TGTGCCAGCAGCTTCTCGCGGAGCACAGATACGCAGTATTTT. Its protein product is CASSFSRSTDTQYF.

The rearrangement uses TRBV21-1 and TRBJ2-2; TRBD2, as called in the table, went unchecked against the DNA. TRBV21-1 is a pseudogene. The CDR3 extends over 16 amino acids. The CDR3 sequence: CASSKVMAGGTGELFF. CDR3 nucleotides: TGTGCCAGCAGCAAAGTAATGGCGGGTGGCACCGGGGAGCTGTTTTTT.

The chain is built from TRBV5-4 and TRBJ2-7; 8 bases match TRBD1. Trimming took 0 bases from V and 0 from J; bases not matched to a gene: 8. Germline V gene sequence: CDR1 SGHNT, CDR2 YYREEE (reference sequence). The CDR3 covers 17 residues. The CDR3 DNA reads as TGTGCCAGCAGCTTGGACCGGGACAGGACAACCTCCTACGAGCAGTACTTC. As protein: CASSLDRDRTTSYEQYF.

The V call is TRBV5-1, the J call TRBJ2-7; TRBD1 matches 7 bases. Germline V gene lookup returns CDR1 SGHRS and CDR2 YFSETQ. The CDR3 spans 15 residues. Trimming took 1 base from V and 3 from J; bases not matched to a gene: 7. CDR3 DNA sequence: TGCGCCAGCAGCTTGTGGTCGGGACAGCTCTACGAGCAGTACTTC. Protein: CASSLWSGQLYEQYF.